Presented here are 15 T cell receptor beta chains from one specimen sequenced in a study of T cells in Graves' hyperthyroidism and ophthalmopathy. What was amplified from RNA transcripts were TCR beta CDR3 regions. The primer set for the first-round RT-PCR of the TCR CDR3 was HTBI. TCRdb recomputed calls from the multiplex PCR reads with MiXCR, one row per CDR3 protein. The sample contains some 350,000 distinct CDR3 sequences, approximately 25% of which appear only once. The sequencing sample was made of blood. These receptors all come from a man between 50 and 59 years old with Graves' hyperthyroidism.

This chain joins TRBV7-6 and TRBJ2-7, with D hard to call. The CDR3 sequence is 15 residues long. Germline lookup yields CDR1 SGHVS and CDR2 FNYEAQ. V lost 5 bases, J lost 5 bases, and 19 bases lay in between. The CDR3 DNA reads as TGTGCCAGCAGCCAAGACGTCCTATTGGCCCACGAGCAGTACTTC. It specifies CASSQDVLLAHEQYF.

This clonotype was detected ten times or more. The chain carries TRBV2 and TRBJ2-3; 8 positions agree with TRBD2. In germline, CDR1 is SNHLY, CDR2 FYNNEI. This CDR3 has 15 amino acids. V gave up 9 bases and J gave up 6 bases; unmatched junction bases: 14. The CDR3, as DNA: TGTGCCAGTCAGGATAGCGGGATTGGGGCGGATACGCAGTATTTT. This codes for CASQDSGIGADTQYF.

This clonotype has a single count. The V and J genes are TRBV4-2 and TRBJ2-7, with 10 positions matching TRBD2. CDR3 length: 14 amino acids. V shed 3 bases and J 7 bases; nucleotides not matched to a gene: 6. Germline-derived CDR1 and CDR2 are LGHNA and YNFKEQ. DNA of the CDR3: TGTGCCAGCAGCCACGGGACTAGCGCTGGGGAGCAGTACTTC. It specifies CASSHGTSAGEQYF.

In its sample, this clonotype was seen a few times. The CDR3 here is CASRPWITGGSAGYTF. DNA for the CDR3: TGTGCCAGCAGGCCTTGGATAACAGGGGGCTCGGCTGGCTACACCTTC. This sequence joins TRBV12-3 or TRBV12-4 and TRBJ1-2, with 9 bases matching TRBD1. The J segment lost 7 bases and the V segment lost 6 bases, leaving 15 bases of the junction unmatched. The CDR3 length is 16 residues.

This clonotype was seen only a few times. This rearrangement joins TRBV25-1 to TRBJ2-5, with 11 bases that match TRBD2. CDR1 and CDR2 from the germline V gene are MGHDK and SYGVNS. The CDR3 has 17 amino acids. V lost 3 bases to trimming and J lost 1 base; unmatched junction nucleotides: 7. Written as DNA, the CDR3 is TGTGCCAGCAGTGAGTGGACTAGCGGGCCCCTCCAAGAGACCCAGTACTTC. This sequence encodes CASSEWTSGPLQETQYF.

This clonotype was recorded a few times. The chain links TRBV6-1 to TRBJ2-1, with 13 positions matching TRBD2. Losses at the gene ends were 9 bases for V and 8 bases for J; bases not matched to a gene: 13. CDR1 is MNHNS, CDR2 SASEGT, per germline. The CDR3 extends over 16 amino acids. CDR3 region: CASREGTSGDDDEQFF. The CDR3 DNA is TGTGCCAGTCGTGAGGGGACTAGCGGGGATGATGATGAGCAGTTCTTC.

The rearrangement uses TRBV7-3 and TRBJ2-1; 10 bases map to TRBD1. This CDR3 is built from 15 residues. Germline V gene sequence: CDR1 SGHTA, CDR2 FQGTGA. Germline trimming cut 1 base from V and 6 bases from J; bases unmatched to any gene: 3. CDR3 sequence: CASSLRDRGSNEQFF. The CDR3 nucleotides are TGTGCCAGCAGCTTAAGGGACAGGGGATCCAATGAGCAGTTCTTC.

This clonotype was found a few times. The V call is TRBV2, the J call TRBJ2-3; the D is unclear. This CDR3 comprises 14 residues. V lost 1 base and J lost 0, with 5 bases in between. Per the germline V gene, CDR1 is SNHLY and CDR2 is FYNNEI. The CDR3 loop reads CASSEVQSTDTQYF. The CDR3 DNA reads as TGTGCCAGCAGTGAAGTACAGAGCACAGATACGCAGTATTTT.

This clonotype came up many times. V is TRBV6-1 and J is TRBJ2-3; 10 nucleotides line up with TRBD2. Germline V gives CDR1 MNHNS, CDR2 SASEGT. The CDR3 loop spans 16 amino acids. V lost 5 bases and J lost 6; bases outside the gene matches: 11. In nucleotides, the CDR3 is TGTGCCAGCAGTTTAGCTTCCGGGACTAGCGTGGATACGCAGTATTTT. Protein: CASSLASGTSVDTQYF.

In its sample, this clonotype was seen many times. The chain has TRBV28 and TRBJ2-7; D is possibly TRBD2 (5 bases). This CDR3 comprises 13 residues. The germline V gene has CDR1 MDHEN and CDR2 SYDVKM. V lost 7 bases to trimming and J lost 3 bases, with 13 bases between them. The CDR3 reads CASTTPGFYEQYF. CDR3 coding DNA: TGTGCCAGCACCACTCCGGGGTTCTACGAGCAGTACTTC.

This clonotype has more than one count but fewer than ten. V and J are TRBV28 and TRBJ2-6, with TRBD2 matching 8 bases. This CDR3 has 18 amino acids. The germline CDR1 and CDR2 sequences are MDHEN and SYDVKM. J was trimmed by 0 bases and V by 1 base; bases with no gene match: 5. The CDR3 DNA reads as TGTGCCAGCAGTTTATCCGGGAGGGAACTCTCTGGGGCCAACGTCCTGACTTTC. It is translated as CASSLSGRELSGANVLTF.

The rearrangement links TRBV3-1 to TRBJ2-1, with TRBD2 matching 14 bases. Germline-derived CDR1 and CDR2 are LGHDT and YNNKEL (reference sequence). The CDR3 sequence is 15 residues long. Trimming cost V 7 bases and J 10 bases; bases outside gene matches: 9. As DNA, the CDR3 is TGTGCCAGCATCTCGACTAGCGGGAGGGAAGGCGAGCAGTTCTTC. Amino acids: CASISTSGREGEQFF.

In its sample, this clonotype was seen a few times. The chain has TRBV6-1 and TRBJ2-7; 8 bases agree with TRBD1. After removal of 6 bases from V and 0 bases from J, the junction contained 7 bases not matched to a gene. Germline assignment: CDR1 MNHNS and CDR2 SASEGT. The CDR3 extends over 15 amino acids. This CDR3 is CASRPDRVSSYEQYF. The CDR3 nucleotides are TGTGCCAGCAGGCCGGACAGGGTGAGCTCCTACGAGCAGTACTTC.

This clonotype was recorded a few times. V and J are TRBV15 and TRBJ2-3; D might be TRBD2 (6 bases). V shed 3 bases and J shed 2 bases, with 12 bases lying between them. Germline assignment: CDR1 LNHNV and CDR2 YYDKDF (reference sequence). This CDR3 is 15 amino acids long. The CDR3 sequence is CATSSTAGFTDTQYF. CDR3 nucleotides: TGTGCCACCAGCAGTACAGCGGGTTTCACAGATACGCAGTATTTT.

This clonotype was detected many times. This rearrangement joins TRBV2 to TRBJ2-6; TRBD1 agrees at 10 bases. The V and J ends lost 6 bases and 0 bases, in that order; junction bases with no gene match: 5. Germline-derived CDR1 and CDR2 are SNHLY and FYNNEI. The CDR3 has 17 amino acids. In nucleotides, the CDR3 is TGTGCCAGCAGGCCGGGACAGGGGATCTCTGGGGCCAACGTCCTGACTTTC. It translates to CASRPGQGISGANVLTF.